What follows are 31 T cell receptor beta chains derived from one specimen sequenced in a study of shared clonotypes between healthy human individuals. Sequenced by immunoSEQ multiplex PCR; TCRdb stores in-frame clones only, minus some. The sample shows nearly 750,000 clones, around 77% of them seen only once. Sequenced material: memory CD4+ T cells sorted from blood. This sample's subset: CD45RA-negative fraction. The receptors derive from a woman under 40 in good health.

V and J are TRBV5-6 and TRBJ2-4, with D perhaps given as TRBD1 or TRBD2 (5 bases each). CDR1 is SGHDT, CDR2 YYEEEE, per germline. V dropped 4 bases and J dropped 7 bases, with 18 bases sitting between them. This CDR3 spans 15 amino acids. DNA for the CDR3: TGTGCCAGCAGCGAATCAAGAGGGGCATGGAACATTCAGTACTTC. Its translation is CASSESRGAWNIQYF.

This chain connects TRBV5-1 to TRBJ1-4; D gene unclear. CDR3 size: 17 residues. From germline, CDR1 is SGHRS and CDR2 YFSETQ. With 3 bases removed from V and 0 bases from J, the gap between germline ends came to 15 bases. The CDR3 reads CASSWDPERATNEKLFF. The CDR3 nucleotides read TGCGCCAGCAGCTGGGATCCGGAACGCGCAACTAATGAAAAACTGTTTTTT.

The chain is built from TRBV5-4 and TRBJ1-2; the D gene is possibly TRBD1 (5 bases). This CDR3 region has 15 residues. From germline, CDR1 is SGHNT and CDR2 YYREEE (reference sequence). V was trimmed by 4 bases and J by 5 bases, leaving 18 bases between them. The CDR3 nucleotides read TGTGCCAGCAGCCCTCAGGGTAACCTAGGGTATGGCTACACCTTC. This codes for CASSPQGNLGYGYTF. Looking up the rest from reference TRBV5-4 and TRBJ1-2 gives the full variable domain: ETGVTQSPTHLIKTRGQQVTLRCSSQSGHNTVSWYQQALGQGPQFIFQYYREEENGRGNFPPRFSGLQFPNYSSELNVNALELDDSALYLCASSPQGNLGYGYTFGSGTRLTVV.

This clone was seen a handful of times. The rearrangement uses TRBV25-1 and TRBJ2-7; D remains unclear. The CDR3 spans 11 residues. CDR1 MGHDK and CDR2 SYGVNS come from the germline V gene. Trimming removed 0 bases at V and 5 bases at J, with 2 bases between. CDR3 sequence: CASSEYHEQYF. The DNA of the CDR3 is TGTGCCAGCAGTGAATACCACGAGCAGTACTTC.

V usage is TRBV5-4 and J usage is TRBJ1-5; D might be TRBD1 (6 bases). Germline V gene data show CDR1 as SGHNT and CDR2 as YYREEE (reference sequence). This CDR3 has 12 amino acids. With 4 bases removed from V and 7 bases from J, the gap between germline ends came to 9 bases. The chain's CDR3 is CASSKGGQPQHF. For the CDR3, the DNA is TGTGCCAGCAGCAAAGGGGGGCAGCCCCAGCATTTT.

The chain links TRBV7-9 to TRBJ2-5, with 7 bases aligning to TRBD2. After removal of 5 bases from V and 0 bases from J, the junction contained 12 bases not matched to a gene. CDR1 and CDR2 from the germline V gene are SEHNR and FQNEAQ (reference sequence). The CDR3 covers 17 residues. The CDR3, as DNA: TGTGCCAGCAGCGCCTACGGGCCTAGCGGAAACCAAGAGACCCAGTACTTC. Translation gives CASSAYGPSGNQETQYF.

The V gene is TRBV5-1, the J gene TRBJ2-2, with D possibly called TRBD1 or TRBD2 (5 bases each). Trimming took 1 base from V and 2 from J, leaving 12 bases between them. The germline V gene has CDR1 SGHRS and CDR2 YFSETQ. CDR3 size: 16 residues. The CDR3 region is CASSLTGTGNTGELFF. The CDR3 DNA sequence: TGCGCCAGCAGCTTGACCGGGACGGGAAACACCGGGGAGCTGTTTTTT. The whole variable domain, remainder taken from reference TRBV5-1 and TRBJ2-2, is KAGVTQTPRYLIKTRGQQVTLSCSPISGHRSVSWYQQTPGQGLQFLFEYFSETQRNKGNFPGRFSGRQFSNSRSEMNVSTLELGDSALYLCASSLTGTGNTGELFFGEGSRLTVL.

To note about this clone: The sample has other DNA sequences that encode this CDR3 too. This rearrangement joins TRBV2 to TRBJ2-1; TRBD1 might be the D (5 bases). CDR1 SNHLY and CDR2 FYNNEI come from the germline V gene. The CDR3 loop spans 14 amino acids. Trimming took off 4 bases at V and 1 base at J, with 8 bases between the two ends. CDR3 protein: CASSVQGSYNEQFF. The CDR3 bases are TGTGCCAGCAGTGTTCAGGGTTCCTACAATGAGCAGTTCTTC.

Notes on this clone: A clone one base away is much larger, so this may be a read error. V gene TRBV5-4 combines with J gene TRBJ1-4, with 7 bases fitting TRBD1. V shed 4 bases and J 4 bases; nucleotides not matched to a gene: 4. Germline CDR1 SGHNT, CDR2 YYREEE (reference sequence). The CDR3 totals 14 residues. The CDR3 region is CASSQGQINEKLFF. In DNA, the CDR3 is TGTGCCAGCAGCCAGGGACAGATTAATGAAAAACTGTTTTTT.

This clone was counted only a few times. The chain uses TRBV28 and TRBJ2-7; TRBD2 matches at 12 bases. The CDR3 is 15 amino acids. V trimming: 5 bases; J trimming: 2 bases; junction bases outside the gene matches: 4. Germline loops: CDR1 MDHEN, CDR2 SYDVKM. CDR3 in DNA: TGTGCCAGCAGTACCCGGACTAGCGGGGCCTACGAGCAGTACTTC. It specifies CASSTRTSGAYEQYF.

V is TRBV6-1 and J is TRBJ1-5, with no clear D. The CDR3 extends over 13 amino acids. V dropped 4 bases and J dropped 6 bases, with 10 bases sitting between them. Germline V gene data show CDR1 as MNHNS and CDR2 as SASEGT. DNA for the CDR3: TGTGCCAGCAGTGTTACTGGTAGTCAGCCCCAGCATTTT. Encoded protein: CASSVTGSQPQHF.

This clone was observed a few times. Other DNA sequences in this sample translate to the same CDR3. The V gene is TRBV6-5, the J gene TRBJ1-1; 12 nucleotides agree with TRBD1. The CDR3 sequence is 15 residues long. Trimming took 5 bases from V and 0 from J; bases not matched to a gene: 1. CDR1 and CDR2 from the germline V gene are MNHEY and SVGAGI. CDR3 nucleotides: TGTGCCAGCAGTAGGGACAGGGGGCTGAACACTGAAGCTTTCTTT. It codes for CASSRDRGLNTEAFF.

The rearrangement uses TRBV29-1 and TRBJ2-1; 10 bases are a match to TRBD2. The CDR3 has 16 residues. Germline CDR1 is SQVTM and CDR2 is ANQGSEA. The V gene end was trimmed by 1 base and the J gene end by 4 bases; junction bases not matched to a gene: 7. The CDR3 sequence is CSVEVGLAGGYNEQFF. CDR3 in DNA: TGCAGCGTTGAAGTCGGGTTAGCGGGAGGATACAATGAGCAGTTCTTC.

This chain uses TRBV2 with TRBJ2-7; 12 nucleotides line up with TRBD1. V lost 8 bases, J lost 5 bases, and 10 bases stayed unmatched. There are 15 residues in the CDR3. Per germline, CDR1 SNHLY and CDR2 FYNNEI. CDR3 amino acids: CASCKPGQGADEQYF. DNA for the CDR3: TGTGCCAGCTGCAAGCCGGGACAGGGGGCTGACGAGCAGTACTTC.

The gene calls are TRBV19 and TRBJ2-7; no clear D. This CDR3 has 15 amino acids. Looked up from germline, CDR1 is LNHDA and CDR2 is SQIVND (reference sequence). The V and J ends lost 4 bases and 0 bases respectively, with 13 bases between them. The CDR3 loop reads CASSNPSGSSYEQYF. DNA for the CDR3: TGTGCCAGTAGTAATCCTTCAGGAAGCTCCTACGAGCAGTACTTC. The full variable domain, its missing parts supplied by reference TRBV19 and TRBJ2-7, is DGGITQSPKYLFRKEGQNVTLSCEQNLNHDAMYWYRQDPGQGLRLIYYSQIVNDFQKGDIAEGYSVSREKKESFPLTVTSAQKNPTAFYLCASSNPSGSSYEQYFGPGTRLTVT.

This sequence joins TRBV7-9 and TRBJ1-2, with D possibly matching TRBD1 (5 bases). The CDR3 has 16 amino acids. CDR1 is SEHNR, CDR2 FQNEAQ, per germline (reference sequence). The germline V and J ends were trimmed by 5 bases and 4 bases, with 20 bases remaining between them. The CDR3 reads CASSPAGVAGIYGYTF. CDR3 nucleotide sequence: TGTGCCAGCAGCCCAGCGGGGGTCGCAGGGATCTATGGCTACACCTTC.

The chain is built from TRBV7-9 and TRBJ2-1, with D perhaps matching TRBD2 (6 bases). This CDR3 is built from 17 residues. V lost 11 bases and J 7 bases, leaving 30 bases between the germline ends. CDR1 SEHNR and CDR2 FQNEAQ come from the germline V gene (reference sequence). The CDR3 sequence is CAGAIEGGGTRRNEQFF. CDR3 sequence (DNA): TGTGCCGGGGCAATAGAGGGAGGCGGGACGAGGCGGAATGAGCAGTTCTTC.

The chain's CDR3 is CASSPPGQGSEKLFF. For the CDR3, the DNA is TGTGCCAGCTCACCACCGGGACAGGGGTCTGAAAAACTGTTTTTT. This chain links TRBV18 with TRBJ1-4, with 10 bases aligning to TRBD1. Germline V lookup: CDR1 KGHSH, CDR2 LQKENI. V shed 0 bases, J shed 7 bases, and the junction held 2 bases outside the gene matches. This CDR3 is 15 amino acids long.

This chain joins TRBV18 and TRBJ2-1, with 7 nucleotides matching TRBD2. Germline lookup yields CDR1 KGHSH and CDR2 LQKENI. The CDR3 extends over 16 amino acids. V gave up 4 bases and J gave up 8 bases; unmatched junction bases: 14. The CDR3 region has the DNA TGTGCCAGCTCACTACGATCACTAGCGACTAGTGATGAGCAGTTCTTC. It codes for CASSLRSLATSDEQFF.

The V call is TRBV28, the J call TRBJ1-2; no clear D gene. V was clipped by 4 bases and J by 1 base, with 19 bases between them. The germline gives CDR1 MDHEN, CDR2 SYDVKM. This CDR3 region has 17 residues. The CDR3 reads CASSSPSTGRVNYGYTF. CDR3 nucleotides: TGTGCCAGCAGTTCTCCCTCAACTGGGCGCGTTAACTATGGCTACACCTTC.

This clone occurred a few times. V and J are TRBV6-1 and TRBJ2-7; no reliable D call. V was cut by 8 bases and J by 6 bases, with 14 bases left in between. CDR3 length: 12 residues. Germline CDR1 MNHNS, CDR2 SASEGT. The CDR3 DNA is TGTGCCAGCTTGGGTAATCCCCTCGAGCAGTACTTC. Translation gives CASLGNPLEQYF.

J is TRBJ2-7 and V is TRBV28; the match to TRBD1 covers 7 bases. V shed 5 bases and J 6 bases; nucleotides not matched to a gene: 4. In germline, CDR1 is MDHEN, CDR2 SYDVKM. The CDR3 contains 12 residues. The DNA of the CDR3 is TGTGCCAGCAGTGGCTACAGGGGCGAGCAGTACTTC. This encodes CASSGYRGEQYF.

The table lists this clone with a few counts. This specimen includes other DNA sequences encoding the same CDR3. This chain's CDR3 is CASSRDFSSYEQYF. In nucleotides, the CDR3 is TGTGCCAGCAGCCGGGACTTTTCCTCCTACGAGCAGTACTTC. The chain couples TRBV6-6 to TRBJ2-7; TRBD2 is a possible D gene (6 bases). CDR3 length: 14 amino acids. With 6 bases removed from V and 0 bases from J, the gap between germline ends came to 12 bases. Germline V gene data show CDR1 as MNHNY and CDR2 as SVGAGI (reference sequence).

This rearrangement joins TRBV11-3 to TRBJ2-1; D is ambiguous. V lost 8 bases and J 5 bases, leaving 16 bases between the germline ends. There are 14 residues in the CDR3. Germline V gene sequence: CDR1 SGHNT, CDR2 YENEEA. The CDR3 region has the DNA TGTGCCAGCGGAAATAGTCAGGTAGACAATGAGCAGTTCTTC. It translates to CASGNSQVDNEQFF.

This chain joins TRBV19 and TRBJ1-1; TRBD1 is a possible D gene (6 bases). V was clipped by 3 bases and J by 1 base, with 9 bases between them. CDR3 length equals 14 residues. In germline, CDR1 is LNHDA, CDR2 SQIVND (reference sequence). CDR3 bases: TGTGCCAGTAGTATCGAACAGGGGAACACTGAAGCTTTCTTT. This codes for CASSIEQGNTEAFF.

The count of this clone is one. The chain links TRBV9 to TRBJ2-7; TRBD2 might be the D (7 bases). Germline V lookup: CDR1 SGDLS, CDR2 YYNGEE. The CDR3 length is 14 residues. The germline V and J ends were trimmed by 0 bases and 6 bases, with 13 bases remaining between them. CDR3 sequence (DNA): TGTGCCAGCAGCGTAGTGGGGGGGCCCAGCGAGCAGTACTTC. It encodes CASSVVGGPSEQYF.

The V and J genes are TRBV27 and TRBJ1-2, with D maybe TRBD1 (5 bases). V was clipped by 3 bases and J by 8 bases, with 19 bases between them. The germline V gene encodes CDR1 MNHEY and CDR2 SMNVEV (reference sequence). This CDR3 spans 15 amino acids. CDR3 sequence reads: CASSLSPGGGGGYTF. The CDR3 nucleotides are TGTGCCAGCAGTTTGTCCCCGGGGGGGGGTGGAGGCTACACCTTC.

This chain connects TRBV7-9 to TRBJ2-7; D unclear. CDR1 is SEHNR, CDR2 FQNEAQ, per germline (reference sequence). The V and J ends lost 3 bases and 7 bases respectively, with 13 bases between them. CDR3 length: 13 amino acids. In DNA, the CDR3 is TGTGCCAGCAGCTTGGGTATTGGTGGGGAGCAGTACTTC. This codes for CASSLGIGGEQYF. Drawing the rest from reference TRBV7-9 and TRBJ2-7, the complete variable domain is DTGVSQNPRHKITKRGQNVTFRCDPISEHNRLYWYRQTLGQGPEFLTYFQNEAQLEKSRLLSDRFSAERPKGSFSTLEIQRTEQGDSAMYLCASSLGIGGEQYFGPGTRLTVT.

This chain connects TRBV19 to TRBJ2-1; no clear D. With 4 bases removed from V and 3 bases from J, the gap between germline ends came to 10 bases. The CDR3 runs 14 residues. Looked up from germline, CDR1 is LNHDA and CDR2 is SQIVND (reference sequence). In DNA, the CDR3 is TGTGCCAGTAGTAACCCCAGCCACTACAATGAGCAGTTCTTC. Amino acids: CASSNPSHYNEQFF.

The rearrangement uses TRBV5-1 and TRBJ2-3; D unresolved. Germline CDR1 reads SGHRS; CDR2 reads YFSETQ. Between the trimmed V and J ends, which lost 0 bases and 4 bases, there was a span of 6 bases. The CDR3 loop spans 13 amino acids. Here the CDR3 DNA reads TGCGCCAGCAGCTTGGCCGTCTCAGATACGCAGTATTTT. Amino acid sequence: CASSLAVSDTQYF.

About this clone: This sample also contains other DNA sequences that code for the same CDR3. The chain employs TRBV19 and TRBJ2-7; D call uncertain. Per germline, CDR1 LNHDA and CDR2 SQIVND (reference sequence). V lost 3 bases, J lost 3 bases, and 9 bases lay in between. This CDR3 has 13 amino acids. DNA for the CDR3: TGTGCCAGTAGTATGACTGGCGGCTACGAGCAGTACTTC. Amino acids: CASSMTGGYEQYF.